The 32 T cell receptor beta chains presented below share a single source sample, sequenced in a study of T cells in Graves' hyperthyroidism and ophthalmopathy. TCR beta CDR3 regions were amplified from RNA transcripts. Using the HTBI primer set, a first-round RT-PCR was run on the TCR CDR3. MiXCR, run by TCRdb on the multiplex PCR reads, gives a single entry per CDR3 protein. The data hold about 640,000 distinct CDR3 sequences, with around 21% observed a single time. The sequenced material came from blood. The receptors were gathered from a man aged 30 to 39 with Graves' ophthalmopathy.

This clonotype has ten or more counts. The V call is TRBV6-1, the J call TRBJ1-1, with 9 bases fitting TRBD1. There are 14 residues in the CDR3. CDR1 and CDR2 from the germline V gene are MNHNS and SASEGT. V was pared by 6 bases and J by 5 bases, with 7 bases of the junction left unmatched. CDR3 in amino acids: CASSRLTGGTEAFF. In nucleotides, the CDR3 is TGTGCCAGCAGCCGCCTGACAGGGGGGACTGAAGCTTTCTTT.

The chain couples TRBV6-9 to TRBJ2-3; D gene ambiguous. CDR1 MNHGY and CDR2 SVAAGI come from the germline V gene. The V end was cut by 5 bases, the J end by 6 bases, with 21 bases between. This CDR3 is 16 amino acids long. CDR3 amino acids: CASSNLVQRAPDTQYF. CDR3 coding DNA: TGTGCCAGCAGTAATTTGGTGCAAAGGGCCCCGGATACGCAGTATTTT.

The sample holds a few counts of this clonotype. J is TRBJ2-3 and V is TRBV29-1; 9 nucleotides line up with TRBD1. This CDR3 has 13 amino acids. Unmatched junction bases numbered 4, after V lost 6 bases and J lost 3 bases. Germline loops: CDR1 SQVTM, CDR2 ANQGSEA. The CDR3 nucleotides read TGCAGCGTGGGACAGGGACGAACAGATACGCAGTATTTT. Protein sequence: CSVGQGRTDTQYF.

There are a few counts of this clonotype. This sequence joins TRBV7-6 and TRBJ2-2; no reliable D call. The V and J ends lost 5 bases and 3 bases respectively, with 7 bases between them. The CDR3 sequence is 13 residues long. In germline, CDR1 is SGHVS, CDR2 FNYEAQ. DNA for the CDR3: TGTGCCAGCAGCCCTTTAGACACCGGGGAGCTGTTTTTT. Translating it yields CASSPLDTGELFF.

There are many counts of this clonotype. The rearrangement joins TRBV20-1 to TRBJ2-7; 9 positions agree with TRBD2. The CDR3 is made up of 13 amino acids. V lost 6 bases to trimming and J lost 4 bases; unmatched junction nucleotides: 7. From germline, CDR1 is DFQATT and CDR2 SNEGSKA (reference sequence). CDR3 nucleotides: TGCAGTGCAAGGGGACTAGCTTCGTACGAGCAGTACTTC. Amino acids: CSARGLASYEQYF.

At least ten counts were recorded for this clonotype. V and J are TRBV5-1 and TRBJ1-5; unclear D gene. The V end was cut by 4 bases, the J end by 2 bases, with 10 bases between. Germline CDR1 is SGHRS and CDR2 is YFSETQ. The CDR3 contains 14 residues. The CDR3 bases are TGCGCCAGCAGCCCAGATCCCGGCAATCAGCCCCAGCATTTT. It codes for CASSPDPGNQPQHF. The complete variable domain, with remaining parts taken from reference TRBV5-1 and TRBJ1-5, reads KAGVTQTPRYLIKTRGQQVTLSCSPISGHRSVSWYQQTPGQGLQFLFEYFSETQRNKGNFPGRFSGRQFSNSRSEMNVSTLELGDSALYLCASSPDPGNQPQHFGDGTRLSIL.

In this sample, this clonotype turned up a few times. The chain has TRBV2 and TRBJ1-2; 7 nucleotides line up with TRBD1. Trimming removed 3 bases from V and 4 bases from J; junction bases left unmatched: 5. CDR3 length equals 14 residues. Germline values: CDR1 SNHLY, CDR2 FYNNEI. CDR3 region: CASSDTGDPYGYTF. CDR3 in DNA: TGTGCCAGCAGTGATACAGGGGACCCCTATGGCTACACCTTC.

This chain connects TRBV5-4 to TRBJ2-6; 8 nucleotides line up with TRBD2. Germline V gene lookup returns CDR1 SGHNT and CDR2 YYREEE (reference sequence). The CDR3 totals 16 residues. V shed 5 bases and J 4 bases; nucleotides not matched to a gene: 8. This CDR3 reads CASRGTGGIGANVLTF. Here the CDR3 DNA reads TGTGCCAGCAGGGGGACGGGGGGGATAGGGGCCAACGTCCTGACTTTC.

The chain joins TRBV9 to TRBJ2-7; 8 bases fit TRBD2. Germline V gene sequence: CDR1 SGDLS, CDR2 YYNGEE. The length of the CDR3 is 16 residues. The junction had 16 bases not matched to a gene; V was cut back by 3 bases and J by 8 bases. The CDR3 bases are TGTGCCAGCAGCGGGGGGGGCGGGGGGCCTTCTCTAAAGCAGTACTTC. Translating gives CASSGGGGGPSLKQYF.

This clonotype was recorded many times. This chain uses TRBV2 with TRBJ1-5; D unclear. Germline CDR1 is SNHLY and CDR2 is FYNNEI. This CDR3 is built from 14 residues. The germline V and J ends were trimmed by 6 bases and 1 base, with 10 bases remaining between them. The CDR3 DNA follows: TGTGCCAGCAGCCGGGATCAAAGCAATCAGCCCCAGCATTTT. It codes for CASSRDQSNQPQHF.

This clonotype was detected a few times. The J gene is TRBJ2-7, the V gene TRBV30; 7 positions agree with TRBD2. From germline, CDR1 is GTSNPN and CDR2 SVGIG (reference sequence). The length of the CDR3 is 14 residues. V trimming: 3 bases; J trimming: 5 bases; junction bases outside the gene matches: 10. CDR3 sequence reads: CAWRAGLVIHEQYF. As DNA, the CDR3 is TGTGCCTGGAGGGCCGGACTAGTAATCCACGAGCAGTACTTC.

The chain has TRBV20-1 and TRBJ2-1, with D perhaps matching TRBD2 (6 bases). Trimming removed 3 bases at V and 0 bases at J, with 12 bases between. The CDR3 runs 15 residues. From germline, CDR1 is DFQATT and CDR2 SNEGSKA (reference sequence). This chain's CDR3 is CSARGGPSSYNEQFF. DNA of the CDR3: TGCAGTGCTAGGGGGGGACCTTCCTCCTACAATGAGCAGTTCTTC.

This clonotype was seen ten or more times. The V and J genes are TRBV28 and TRBJ1-2; D perhaps matches TRBD1 (5 bases). Trimming removed 1 base at V and 8 bases at J, with 8 bases between. Germline-derived CDR1 and CDR2 are MDHEN and SYDVKM. The CDR3 is 12 amino acids. This chain's CDR3 is CASSLSGLGYTF. The DNA for the CDR3 is TGTGCCAGCAGTTTATCAGGGTTGGGCTACACCTTC.

This clonotype has a handful of counts. This rearrangement joins TRBV20-1 to TRBJ2-3; 7 bases are a match to TRBD2. The CDR3 contains 14 residues. V shed 7 bases and J 2 bases; nucleotides not matched to a gene: 9. Germline V gene lookup returns CDR1 DFQATT and CDR2 SNEGSKA (reference sequence). The CDR3 region is CSVFPGGNTDTQYF. The CDR3, as DNA: TGCAGTGTCTTCCCCGGGGGGAACACAGATACGCAGTATTTT.

This clonotype was found a few times. The genes are TRBV9 and TRBJ1-5, with D unclear. The CDR3 is 14 amino acids. CDR1 is SGDLS and CDR2 is YYNGEE in the germline V gene. Trimming left V 0 bases short and J 2 bases short, with 6 bases between. The CDR3 region is CASSVDDRNQPQHF. DNA of the CDR3: TGTGCCAGCAGCGTAGATGACCGCAATCAGCCCCAGCATTTT.

This clonotype was observed at least ten times. The chain couples TRBV2 to TRBJ1-1; D unclear. There are 13 residues in the CDR3. The germline V and J ends were trimmed by 1 base and 1 base, with 4 bases remaining between them. Germline values: CDR1 SNHLY, CDR2 FYNNEI. The CDR3 nucleotides read TGTGCCAGCAGTGAAGAAGCGAACACTGAAGCTTTCTTT. As protein: CASSEEANTEAFF.

Only a few counts were recorded for this clonotype. V gene TRBV20-1 combines with J gene TRBJ2-7; 11 bases are shared with TRBD1. The V segment lost 6 bases and the J segment 6 bases; nucleotides outside the gene matches: 10. Germline V lookup: CDR1 DFQATT, CDR2 SNEGSKA (reference sequence). This CDR3 has 14 residues. The CDR3 reads CSADPPGQGGEQYF. For the CDR3, the DNA is TGCAGTGCCGACCCCCCGGGACAGGGGGGCGAGCAGTACTTC.

This clonotype has a count of ten or more. The J gene is TRBJ2-7, the V gene TRBV20-1; D is ambiguous. Per germline, CDR1 DFQATT and CDR2 SNEGSKA (reference sequence). There are 13 residues in the CDR3. Trimming left V 2 bases short and J 3 bases short, with 11 bases between. The CDR3 sequence: CSARSPADYEQYF. Here the CDR3 DNA reads TGCAGTGCTAGATCCCCCGCAGACTACGAGCAGTACTTC.

In this sample, this clonotype turned up a few times. V usage is TRBV20-1 and J usage is TRBJ2-7, with 12 bases identical to TRBD2. The CDR3 loop spans 16 amino acids. In germline, CDR1 is DFQATT, CDR2 SNEGSKA (reference sequence). With 1 base clipped from V and 5 bases from J, the junction kept 9 bases outside the gene matches. CDR3 in DNA: TGCAGTGCTAGAGCTCCCCCTAGCGGGAGGGTCAACGAGCAGTACTTC. Translation gives CSARAPPSGRVNEQYF.

The genes are TRBV7-8 and TRBJ2-3, with 10 nucleotides matching TRBD1. From germline, CDR1 is SGHVS and CDR2 FQNEAQ. Trimming took 4 bases from V and 8 from J; bases not matched to a gene: 9. This CDR3 comprises 15 residues. The CDR3: CASSSGQGVSGTQYF. The CDR3 DNA sequence: TGTGCCAGCAGCTCCGGACAGGGGGTCAGTGGTACGCAGTATTTT.

This clonotype showed up just a few times. CDR3 sequence (DNA): TGTGCCAGCAGCTTAGAAATACTGAACACTGGAAACACCATATATTTT. Translating it yields CASSLEILNTGNTIYF. This rearrangement joins TRBV11-2 to TRBJ1-3; no clear D. Per the germline V gene, CDR1 is SGHAT and CDR2 is FQNNGV. Trimming removed 0 bases at V and 2 bases at J, with 11 bases between. This CDR3 contains 16 residues.

The sample holds many counts of this clonotype. The V call is TRBV2, the J call TRBJ2-1, with D perhaps TRBD1 (5 bases). The CDR3 length is 17 residues. CDR1 is SNHLY, CDR2 FYNNEI, per germline. Trimming took off 6 bases at V and 0 bases at J, with 18 bases between the two ends. This chain's CDR3 is CASRDPTAMGSYNEQFF. The DNA of the CDR3 is TGTGCCAGCAGGGACCCGACAGCGATGGGCTCCTACAATGAGCAGTTCTTC.

V and J are TRBV6-2 or TRBV6-3 and TRBJ2-3; 10 nucleotides match TRBD2. Trimming removed 7 bases from V and 4 bases from J; junction bases left unmatched: 8. The CDR3 length is 15 residues. Germline V gene data show CDR1 as MNHEY and CDR2 as SVGEGT. The CDR3 nucleotides read TGTGCCAGCATGATTAGCGGGAGGAAGGCAGATACGCAGTATTTT. It encodes CASMISGRKADTQYF.

The rearrangement links TRBV5-1 to TRBJ1-1; 7 nucleotides agree with TRBD1. CDR1 is SGHRS and CDR2 is YFSETQ in the germline V gene. V was clipped by 5 bases and J by 1 base; unmatched bases: 5. This CDR3 has 14 amino acids. This chain's CDR3 is CASRSWTGNTEAFF. CDR3 sequence (DNA): TGCGCCAGCAGGTCGTGGACAGGGAACACTGAAGCTTTCTTT.

The chain links TRBV4-1 to TRBJ1-1; D gene uncertain. Between the trimmed V and J ends, which lost 3 bases and 0 bases, there was a span of 14 bases. The CDR3 covers 16 residues. In germline, CDR1 is MGHRA, CDR2 YSYEKL. CDR3 sequence (DNA): TGCGCCAGCAGCCATCCTGGGGAGGTTGTGAACACTGAAGCTTTCTTT. This sequence encodes CASSHPGEVVNTEAFF.

The chain couples TRBV6-2 or TRBV6-3 to TRBJ1-6; a possible D gene is TRBD1 (5 bases). The germline gives CDR1 MNHEY, CDR2 SVGEGT. V lost 2 bases to trimming and J lost 10 bases, with 15 bases between them. The CDR3 has 15 amino acids. CDR3 amino acids: CASSYPGTLGSPLHF. The CDR3 DNA reads as TGTGCCAGCAGTTACCCGGGGACTTTAGGATCACCCCTCCACTTT.

As regards this clonotype: Mismatch with germline at one junction end may stem from a read error. The chain is built from TRBV28 and TRBJ2-7; D possibly corresponds to TRBD1 (6 bases). CDR1 and CDR2 from the germline V gene are MDHEN and SYDVKM. The CDR3 covers 16 residues. CDR3 amino acids: CTSSGYRDWGTYEQYF. The CDR3 coding sequence is TGTACCAGCAGTGGGTACAGGGATTGGGGGACCTACGAGCAGTACTTC.

The gene calls are TRBV4-1 and TRBJ2-1; 7 nucleotides agree with TRBD2. Per the germline V gene, CDR1 is MGHRA and CDR2 is YSYEKL. The trim removed 3 bases at V and 5 bases at J, leaving 10 bases unmatched. The CDR3 covers 16 residues. The CDR3 DNA follows: TGCGCCAGCAGCCAGCCCCGTAGCGGGTACAACAATGAGCAGTTCTTC. It specifies CASSQPRSGYNNEQFF.

For the CDR3, the DNA is TGTGCCAGCAGTTACTCCGGACAGACCACAGATACGCAGTATTTT. Protein product: CASSYSGQTTDTQYF. The V call is TRBV6-6, the J call TRBJ2-3, with D possibly TRBD1 on 6 matching bases. Trimming removed 0 bases at V and 2 bases at J, with 9 bases between. The CDR3 totals 15 residues. CDR1 is MNHNY and CDR2 is SVGAGI in the germline V gene (reference sequence).

This clonotype appeared a few times. The rearrangement uses TRBV7-2 and TRBJ2-2; D assignment may be TRBD1 or TRBD2 (5 bases each). Germline lookup yields CDR1 SGHTA and CDR2 FQGNSA. This CDR3 has 15 residues. The V end lost 5 bases, the J end lost 4 bases, and 14 bases lay between the germline ends. The CDR3 region has the DNA TGTGCCAGCAGCCCCCCGGGACCAACCACCGGGGAGCTGTTTTTT. Protein: CASSPPGPTTGELFF.

The chain carries TRBV11-2 and TRBJ1-1; D not certain. The germline gives CDR1 SGHAT, CDR2 FQNNGV. The CDR3 has 12 residues. Trimming stripped 2 bases from V and 10 bases from J, with 11 bases between. In nucleotides, the CDR3 is TGTGCCAGCAGCTTAAGGAGGGAAAGAGCTTTCTTT. As protein: CASSLRRERAFF.

Only a few counts were recorded for this clonotype. The V and J genes are TRBV5-1 and TRBJ2-2; no firm D call. Germline V gives CDR1 SGHRS, CDR2 YFSETQ. This CDR3 region has 16 residues. Deletions cut 0 bases from V and 8 bases from J, with 17 bases between. This CDR3 reads CASSLGGSRSSGELFF. DNA of the CDR3: TGCGCCAGCAGCTTGGGTGGCTCCCGATCGTCGGGGGAGCTGTTTTTT.